This is a list of T cell receptor beta chains from one sample in a study of cytomegalovirus exposure and HLA in healthy donors. The method was immunoSEQ multiplex PCR; TCRdb's version includes in-frame clones alone and lacks a portion of them. The sample lists some 190,000 clones; around 86% were seen once. Sequencing was carried out using PBMCs. The origin of the receptors is a man in his thirties or forties in good health and CMV-seronegative. The conserved cysteine and the conserved F or W are not part of the CDR3 here.

J,V,CDR3
TRBJ1-2,TRBV5-1,ASSQISGGYYGYT
TRBJ2-5,TRBV11-2,ASSHSSAGELGTQY
TRBJ2-6,TRBV6-5,ASRPGQGAVLT
TRBJ2-5,TRBV7-9,ASSSLTRTSGSRETQY
TRBJ1-1,TRBV29-1,SGTGYLMNTEAF
TRBJ2-5,TRBV6-5,ASRKQGARTQY
TRBJ2-1,TRBV27,ASSLGGNHNEQF
TRBJ1-1,TRBV19,ATGVRDTEAF
TRBJ1-4,TRBV5-1,ASSLGTGPGEKLF
TRBJ1-5,TRBV18,ASSPGGLYPSNQPQH
TRBJ1-3,TRBV10-3,AMGTTLAGNTIY
TRBJ2-2,TRBV5-1,ASSPVGGEWNTGELF
TRBJ2-7,TRBV28,ASREGYEQY
TRBJ2-1,TRBV5-1,ASSWGLARDNEQF
TRBJ1-2,TRBV19,ASSPGGANYGYT
TRBJ2-1,TRBV4-1,ASSQPGVDNEQF
TRBJ1-4,TRBV19,ASSIQGGEKLF
TRBJ1-6,TRBV6-1,ASSLGDLGVSPLH
TRBJ2-7,TRBV15,ATSRALAGQYEQY
TRBJ2-5,TRBV5-4,ASSLGGTAEETQY
TRBJ2-7,TRBV18,ASSPGTESYEQY
TRBJ2-3,TRBV4-2,ASSQVALAGYADTQY
TRBJ1-2,TRBV6-5,ASSYLGGTNYGYT
TRBJ2-5,TRBV9,ASSVGQGTQY
TRBJ1-5,TRBV7-9,ASSLPGSNQPQH
TRBJ1-2,TRBV28,ASSPRPDLGYT
TRBJ1-2,TRBV30,AWSVTESYGYT
TRBJ1-1,TRBV19,ASITGNTEAF
TRBJ2-5,TRBV7-2,ASSRAGQGRGLGTQY
TRBJ1-5,TRBV18,ASSDSWAESPQH
TRBJ2-1,TRBV7-7,ASSLEAGGYNEQF
TRBJ2-5,TRBV5-4,ASSLSGGETQY
TRBJ2-1,TRBV5-1,ASSPPASPPINEQF
TRBJ2-1,TRBV10-1,ASSEMPSVGNEQF
TRBJ1-6,TRBV4-1,ASSQGAGDNSPLH
TRBJ1-2,TRBV19,ASKAEGRAYGYT
TRBJ2-5,TRBV15,ATSSGSGLDQETQY
TRBJ2-1,TRBV5-1,ASSTASGGNEQF
TRBJ1-2,TRBV18,ASSPTGGVGEGYT
TRBJ2-1,TRBV7-6,ASSPTGTSSYNEQF
TRBJ2-3,TRBV9,ASSPPGGDTQY
TRBJ2-3,TRBV25-1,ASSPRGEPSTDTQY
TRBJ1-1,TRBV6-5,ASSYARGSNTEAF
-,TRBV28,ASSLRDRPYEQY
-,TRBV9,ASSGRAGNEQY
TRBJ2-3,TRBV5-4,ASSGGTGRTFYTDTQY
TRBJ2-7,TRBV6-4,AIGRGSERGIHEQY
TRBJ1-2,TRBV7-2,ASSQTGRPYGYT
TRBJ2-1,TRBV30,AWRRPSSLADEQF
TRBJ2-2,TRBV25-1,ASSSQGDTGELF
-,TRBV11-2,ASSLAQASYEQY
TRBJ2-5,TRBV9,ASSPRTGGGETQY
TRBJ2-7,TRBV7-2,ASGRDGGFYEQY
TRBJ1-5,TRBV19,ASSIREGQGSGSSNQPQH
TRBJ2-4,TRBV7-2,ASSLVGGGTKNIQY
TRBJ1-1,TRBV19,ASSIDPDRVGLNTEAF
TRBJ1-4,TRBV4-3,ASSQTGMRGEKLF
TRBJ1-2,TRBV7-9,ASSFLSSNYGYT